A selection of T cell receptor beta chains follows, all from one sample in a study of T cells in Graves' hyperthyroidism and ophthalmopathy. TCRdb re-called the multiplex PCR reads with MiXCR, one entry per CDR3 protein. The data show 110,000 to 150,000 distinct CDR3 sequences, with approximately 24% seen just once and about two thirds held by the top ten. The sequencing input was blood. Every receptor here comes from a woman aged 45-65 years with Graves' hyperthyroidism that later progressed to Graves' ophthalmopathy. Both conserved end residues are trimmed from each CDR3.

v_gene	j_gene	CDR3aa
TRBV28	TRBJ2-5	ASSFLGTTHLY
TRBV28	TRBJ1-2	ASSSGGVGYGYT
TRBV7-6	TRBJ1-2	ASSLEGGADYGYT
TRBV3-1	TRBJ2-1	ASSRVGAGGEYKPEQF
TRBV27	TRBJ2-1	ASRRANSYNEQF
TRBV5-1	TRBJ2-1	ASQLLAGGSVEQF
TRBV12-3/TRBV12-4	TRBJ2-2	ASSLVAGGNTGELF
TRBV5-1	TRBJ2-4	ASSLDGGSGAKNIQY
TRBV28	TRBJ1-2	ASRDRGWSGYT
TRBV30	TRBJ1-2	AWSGPGMGDGYT
TRBV18	TRBJ1-1	ASSPQGLHRNTEAF
TRBV28	TRBJ2-5	ASRGLGTQY
TRBV7-6	TRBJ2-5	ASSFTGALETQY
TRBV30	TRBJ1-6	AWNLGPGGNSPLH
TRBV28	TRBJ2-7	ASSPTGPRIEQY
TRBV20-1	TRBJ1-2	SARKGTGGAYGYT
TRBV2	TRBJ2-3	ASSDPAGADTQY
TRBV6-1	TRBJ1-2	ASSQTGTLNYGYT
TRBV30	TRBJ1-2	AWSADTNYGYT
TRBV29-1	TRBJ1-2	SVAAGGEGYT
TRBV7-3	TRBJ1-6	ASSLEDSYNSPLH
TRBV30	TRBJ1-1	AWWDRVRTEAF
TRBV7-9	TRBJ2-3	ASSLRTGRTDTQY
TRBV28	TRBJ1-2	ATAARYGYT
TRBV27	TRBJ2-2	ASSGREGGPDTGELF
TRBV2	TRBJ2-7	ASRVNRDRAYEQY
TRBV7-2	TRBJ2-5	ASSFYQETQY
TRBV20-1	TRBJ2-4	SARDLAGQGGKNIQY
TRBV6-1	TRBJ2-1	ASSYRGLGEQF
TRBV5-1	TRBJ2-5	ASSLAHSHEGETQY
TRBV11-2	TRBJ2-7	ASSRHTGTGGSYEQY
TRBV12-3/TRBV12-4	TRBJ2-7	ASSFNHYEQY
TRBV19	TRBJ2-2	ASSMDPSTGELF
TRBV6-6	TRBJ1-5	ASSYGVQYQPQH
TRBV11-1	TRBJ2-1	ASSPRWAGGATGQF
TRBV29-1	TRBJ1-2	SVGQGAGGYT
TRBV6-5	TRBJ2-7	ASSSGTGREQY
TRBV19	TRBJ2-7	ASSIGWTSGLYEQY
TRBV5-1	TRBJ2-3	ASSLGRVGTDTQY
TRBV2	TRBJ1-1	ASKISYGPTGGGTEAF
TRBV20-1	TRBJ2-4	SARDSGKGKNIQY
TRBV28	TRBJ1-1	ASSFEGAGYTEAF
TRBV28	TRBJ2-1	ASSGTSGQHNEQF
TRBV28	TRBJ2-2	ASSSTGDTGELF
TRBV13	TRBJ2-5	ASSQGLGLQETQY
TRBV28	TRBJ1-2	ASSPVGRALKGSGGYT
TRBV18	TRBJ2-7	ASSPQRGTYEQY
TRBV29-1	TRBJ2-3	SVALAGLTDTQY
TRBV9	TRBJ1-6	ASSVDRLRSPLH
TRBV30	TRBJ2-2	AWRQGTGTGELF
TRBV20-1	TRBJ1-1	SAKPGWWTEAF
TRBV30	TRBJ2-3	AWTPHTDTQY
TRBV7-9	TRBJ1-2	ASSFRPGQGASGYT